The 8 T cell receptor beta chains below were found in one sample sequenced in a study of blood T cell repertoires in COVID-19. Measured with immunoSEQ multiplex PCR; TCRdb has only the in-frame clones, and not every one. The sample consists of about 220,000 clones, approximately 81% of them appearing once. The material sequenced was peripheral blood. The receptors originated from a woman older than 75 with acute or convalescent COVID-19.

This rearrangement joins TRBV27 to TRBJ1-4, with D perhaps TRBD1 (5 bases). V dropped 5 bases and J dropped 6 bases, with 10 bases sitting between them. The CDR3 spans 13 residues. CDR1 is MNHEY, CDR2 SMNVEV, per germline (reference sequence). The CDR3 here is CASSRGGYEKLFF. CDR3 nucleotide sequence: TGTGCCAGCAGTCGGGGGGGATATGAAAAACTGTTTTTT.

V is TRBV24-1 and J is TRBJ2-1, with 7 bases that match TRBD1. The CDR3 is 16 residues long. The germline gives CDR1 KGHDR, CDR2 SFDVKD. The junction had 8 bases not matched to a gene; V was cut back by 3 bases and J by 4 bases. Here the CDR3 DNA reads TGTGCCACCAGTGATCCGGGGACAGAGACATACAATGAGCAGTTCTTC. Protein: CATSDPGTETYNEQFF.

This chain connects TRBV7-9 to TRBJ2-1; 13 nucleotides match TRBD2. Germline CDR1 SEHNR, CDR2 FQNEAQ (reference sequence). After removal of 4 bases from V and 4 bases from J, the junction contained 10 bases not matched to a gene. The CDR3 sequence is 18 residues long. The CDR3 DNA reads TGTGCCAGCAGCTCGGGACTAGCGGGGCGAAGCTTGTACAATGAGCAGTTCTTC. Protein product: CASSSGLAGRSLYNEQFF.

This clone was observed once. V gene TRBV12-3 or TRBV12-4 combines with J gene TRBJ2-7, with D possibly being TRBD2 (6 bases). This CDR3 region has 13 residues. Trimming took 3 bases from V and 6 from J, leaving 12 bases between them. CDR3 DNA: TGTGCCAGCAGTTTGACGGGGGATGGCGAGCAGTACTTC. It is translated as CASSLTGDGEQYF.

This chain links TRBV4-2 with TRBJ2-7, with a tentative D call TRBD1 (6 bases). The CDR3 length is 13 residues. Trimming removed 5 bases from V and 12 bases from J, with 20 bases in between. CDR1 is LGHNA and CDR2 is YNFKEQ in the germline V gene. The CDR3, as DNA: TGTGCCAGCAGCACATCGGGACAACAAGTGGTGTACTTC. It specifies CASSTSGQQVVYF.

This sequence joins TRBV15 and TRBJ2-7; D is perhaps TRBD1 (6 bases). V was trimmed by 5 bases and J by 5 bases, leaving 19 bases between them. The CDR3 runs 15 residues. Germline loops: CDR1 LNHNV, CDR2 YYDKDF (reference sequence). The CDR3 is CATSRDTILYHEQYF. CDR3 DNA sequence: TGTGCCACCAGCCGGGACACCATCCTCTACCACGAGCAGTACTTC.

CDR3 residues: CASSLGAIETQYF. In DNA form, the CDR3 reads TGTGCCAGCAGCTTAGGGGCTATAGAGACCCAGTACTTC. J is TRBJ2-5 and V is TRBV7-2; no clear D. This CDR3 has 13 amino acids. Germline lookup yields CDR1 SGHTA and CDR2 FQGNSA. The V and J ends lost 1 base and 4 bases respectively, with 7 bases between them.

V usage is TRBV10-1 and J usage is TRBJ1-2; TRBD1 matches at 8 bases. The CDR3 length is 15 residues. Germline-derived CDR1 and CDR2 are WNHNN and SYGVQD (reference sequence). V gave up 3 bases and J gave up 3 bases; unmatched junction bases: 6. CDR3 amino acids: CASSEATGAYYGYTF. CDR3 DNA sequence: TGCGCCAGCAGTGAAGCGACAGGGGCGTACTATGGCTACACCTTC.